The 20 T cell receptor beta chains in this list originate from one sample, sequenced in a study of a mutant IDH1 vaccine in newly diagnosed glioma. Produced via immunoSEQ multiplex PCR; TCRdb's table is partial and in-frame only. The sample yields about 98,000 clones, approximately 90% seen once. Time point of the sample: baseline, week 1 (first vaccination visit). Treatment defined: pre-vaccination baseline after standard-of-care therapy. Sequencing was performed on PBMCs, taken from a glioma patient treated with radiotherapy, temozolomide or both. Receptors were obtained from a woman aged 45-59 years with glioma.

V and J are TRBV4-1 and TRBJ2-7, with TRBD2 matching 10 bases. Germline V gene sequence: CDR1 MGHRA, CDR2 YSYEKL. The CDR3 consists of 16 residues. The ends lost 4 bases at V and 4 bases at J; junction bases unmatched: 10. The CDR3: CASSRDSGLAVYEQYF. In DNA, the CDR3 is TGCGCCAGCAGCCGAGACTCCGGACTAGCGGTTTACGAGCAGTACTTC.

This sequence joins TRBV10-3 and TRBJ2-7; 13 nucleotides line up with TRBD2. The germline V gene encodes CDR1 ENHRY and CDR2 SYGVKD. After removal of 2 bases from V and 7 bases from J, the junction contained 2 bases not matched to a gene. There are 14 residues in the CDR3. This CDR3 is CAISEGLAGDEQYF. The DNA of the CDR3 is TGTGCCATCAGTGAGGGACTAGCGGGAGATGAGCAGTACTTC.

The chain recombines TRBV5-4 with TRBJ2-7; D perhaps matches TRBD2 (5 bases). The CDR3 totals 14 residues. Per the germline V gene, CDR1 is SGHNT and CDR2 is YYREEE (reference sequence). V lost 2 bases and J 5 bases, leaving 14 bases between the germline ends. As DNA, the CDR3 is TGTGCCAGCAGCTTCGGCGGGCGGCCGCACGAGCAGTACTTC. Translation: CASSFGGRPHEQYF.

The chain is built from TRBV7-8 and TRBJ2-1; D gene ambiguous. Germline loops: CDR1 SGHVS, CDR2 FQNEAQ. Trimming removed 4 bases from V and 2 bases from J, with 12 bases in between. This CDR3 is 15 amino acids long. The CDR3 DNA is TGTGCCAGCAGCTCGACCCAAGTCCCCTACAATGAGCAGTTCTTC. The encoded protein is CASSSTQVPYNEQFF.

This rearrangement joins TRBV28 to TRBJ1-4; 8 bases match TRBD1. CDR3 length: 16 amino acids. The junction had 13 bases not matched to a gene; V was cut back by 5 bases and J by 8 bases. CDR1 is MDHEN and CDR2 is SYDVKM in the germline V gene. Here the CDR3 DNA reads TGTGCCAGCAGTCCTCCGCTAGGACAGGGCGGAGAAAAACTGTTTTTT. Translated, it gives CASSPPLGQGGEKLFF. Complete variable domain (other parts from reference TRBV28 and TRBJ1-4): DVKVTQSSRYLVKRTGEKVFLECVQDMDHENMFWYRQDPGLGLRLIYFSYDVKMKEKGDIPEGYSVSREKKERFSLILESASTNQTSMYLCASSPPLGQGGEKLFFGSGTQLSVL.

This chain links TRBV5-1 with TRBJ2-7; D possibly corresponds to TRBD1 (6 bases). In germline, CDR1 is SGHRS, CDR2 YFSETQ. Trimming cost V 0 bases and J 0 bases, with 19 bases left between them. The CDR3 loop spans 18 amino acids. Here the CDR3 reads CASSLDMVTGTLSYEQYF. CDR3 coding DNA: TGCGCCAGCAGCTTGGACATGGTTACAGGGACCCTCTCCTACGAGCAGTACTTC.

The chain links TRBV6-6 to TRBJ2-1, with D possibly being TRBD2 (5 bases). CDR3 size: 12 residues. Germline V gene data show CDR1 as MNHNY and CDR2 as SVGAGI (reference sequence). The ends were cut back, 10 bases at V and 7 bases at J, with 14 bases in the middle. The CDR3 DNA reads as TGTGCCACCCGAACGGGGTGGAATGAGCAGTTCTTC. Translation: CATRTGWNEQFF.

J is TRBJ1-1 and V is TRBV19; D is unresolved. Germline V lookup: CDR1 LNHDA, CDR2 SQIVND (reference sequence). The CDR3 extends over 12 amino acids. The V end was cut by 3 bases, the J end by 6 bases, with 8 bases between. Here the CDR3 reads CASSMWTAEAFF. The DNA for the CDR3 is TGTGCCAGTAGTATGTGGACCGCTGAAGCTTTCTTT.

This rearrangement joins TRBV11-2 to TRBJ2-2; D may be TRBD1 (6 bases). Looked up from germline, CDR1 is SGHAT and CDR2 is FQNNGV. The V end was cut by 3 bases, the J end by 2 bases, with 10 bases between. This CDR3 is 15 amino acids long. The chain's CDR3 is CASSLGTTNTGELFF. DNA of the CDR3: TGTGCCAGCAGCTTGGGGACAACTAACACCGGGGAGCTGTTTTTT.

J is TRBJ2-3 and V is TRBV27, with TRBD2 identical over 7 bases. The CDR3 is 13 amino acids. The ends lost 6 bases at V and 15 bases at J; junction bases unmatched: 15. Germline lookup yields CDR1 MNHEY and CDR2 SMNVEV (reference sequence). CDR3 region: CASSPREGLQQYF. CDR3 bases: TGTGCCAGCAGCCCGAGGGAGGGACTACAGCAATATTTT.

J is TRBJ2-2 and V is TRBV5-8; no definite D call. Between the trimmed V and J ends, which lost 1 base and 5 bases, there was a span of 9 bases. The CDR3 has 14 residues. Germline CDR1 SGHTS, CDR2 YDEGEE. The CDR3 sequence: CASSLRPGTGELFF. The CDR3 bases are TGTGCCAGCAGCTTGAGGCCTGGAACCGGGGAGCTGTTTTTT.

The chain links TRBV2 to TRBJ1-6, with a tentative D call TRBD1 (5 bases). Germline CDR1 reads SNHLY; CDR2 reads FYNNEI. There are 12 residues in the CDR3. The germline V and J ends were trimmed by 5 bases and 8 bases, with 7 bases remaining between them. The DNA for the CDR3 is TGTGCCAGCAGTTCAGGGTATTCACCCCTCCACTTT. Translated, it gives CASSSGYSPLHF.

This chain uses TRBV27 with TRBJ2-5; TRBD2 aligns across 8 bases. Germline V gene sequence: CDR1 MNHEY, CDR2 SMNVEV (reference sequence). The CDR3 is made up of 16 amino acids. Unmatched junction bases numbered 10, after V lost 3 bases and J lost 4 bases. This chain's CDR3 is CASSLSGGRILETQYF. The DNA for the CDR3 is TGTGCCAGCAGTTTGAGTGGCGGGAGGATATTAGAGACCCAGTACTTC.

This chain uses TRBV18 with TRBJ1-2, with TRBD1 matching over 8 bases. CDR1 is KGHSH, CDR2 LQKENI, per germline. The trim removed 5 bases at V and 2 bases at J, leaving 4 bases unmatched. The CDR3 runs 14 residues. CDR3 amino acids: CASSLDRENYGYTF. As DNA, the CDR3 is TGTGCCAGCTCATTGGACAGGGAGAACTATGGCTACACCTTC.

The J gene is TRBJ1-4, the V gene TRBV27; 10 bases map to TRBD1. The V segment lost 4 bases and the J segment 0 bases; nucleotides outside the gene matches: 5. The CDR3 spans 17 residues. The germline V gene has CDR1 MNHEY and CDR2 SMNVEV (reference sequence). The CDR3: CASSSWDRGATNEKLFF. The CDR3 region has the DNA TGTGCCAGCAGTTCCTGGGACAGGGGAGCAACTAATGAAAAACTGTTTTTT. Full variable domain (rest looked up from reference TRBV27 and TRBJ1-4): EAQVTQNPRYLITVTGKKLTVTCSQNMNHEYMSWYRQDPGLGLRQIYYSMNVEVTDKGDVPEGYKVSRKEKRNFPLILESPSPNQTSLYFCASSSWDRGATNEKLFFGSGTQLSVL.

The rearrangement joins TRBV18 to TRBJ1-2; D call uncertain. The germline V gene has CDR1 KGHSH and CDR2 LQKENI. The ends were cut back, 0 bases at V and 1 base at J, with 9 bases in the middle. This CDR3 contains 15 residues. This CDR3 reads CASSPPSAHNYGYTF. CDR3 DNA: TGTGCCAGCTCACCACCCTCAGCCCATAACTATGGCTACACCTTC.

The chain carries TRBV5-4 and TRBJ1-1, with D hard to call. The CDR3 loop spans 14 amino acids. V was pared by 0 bases and J by 0 bases, with 6 bases between. The germline V gene has CDR1 SGHNT and CDR2 YYREEE (reference sequence). As DNA, the CDR3 is TGTGCCAGCAGCTTGGGGCAGATGAACACTGAAGCTTTCTTT. Translated, it gives CASSLGQMNTEAFF.

The chain joins TRBV19 to TRBJ2-1; D is ambiguous. Per the germline V gene, CDR1 is LNHDA and CDR2 is SQIVND (reference sequence). Trimming pared 4 bases from V and 3 bases from J, leaving 4 bases between. CDR3 length: 12 amino acids. The chain's CDR3 is CASSRDYNEQFF. CDR3 bases: TGTGCCAGTAGTAGAGACTACAATGAGCAGTTCTTC.

The chain links TRBV6-5 to TRBJ2-3; D is unclear. V gave up 2 bases and J gave up 1 base, with 10 bases separating them. Looked up from germline, CDR1 is MNHEY and CDR2 is SVGAGI. The CDR3 extends over 15 amino acids. The CDR3: CASSYVAARTDTQYF. In DNA form, the CDR3 reads TGTGCCAGCAGTTACGTGGCGGCCCGCACAGATACGCAGTATTTT.

This rearrangement joins TRBV4-1 to TRBJ1-2, with 9 bases identical to TRBD1. The V segment lost 6 bases and the J segment 1 base; nucleotides outside the gene matches: 9. The CDR3 runs 16 residues. The germline V gene has CDR1 MGHRA and CDR2 YSYEKL. The CDR3 DNA follows: TGCGCCAGCAGTTCTACGACAGGGGGTTATAACTATGGCTACACCTTC. As protein: CASSSTTGGYNYGYTF.